This TCR beta chain was identified in a study of cytomegalovirus exposure and HLA in healthy donors. V was clipped by 5 bases and J by 4 bases, with 11 bases between them. Germline CDR1 MNHEY, CDR2 SVGAGI. The length of the CDR3 is 13 residues. TCRdb's copy holds only in-frame clones and misses some; the assay was immunoSEQ multiplex PCR. The top ten hold 0.89% of the sample, which has 100,000 or so clones, 85% to 95% seen once. In regard to this clone: Its specificity is not known.

Study-wide points: Most TCR sequences showed up rarely, but some public TCRs showed up in many donors. Cytomegalovirus status was reportedly diagnosed by the classifier with high sensitivity and specificity. Investigators reported 150 to 200 TCR beta chains as tied to cytomegalovirus.

It was the roughly 130-subject validation cohort, separate from the roughly 700-subject first cohort, to which the donors belonged. Source material: PBMCs. This chain links TRBV6-5 with TRBJ2-5; perhaps TRBD1 as D (5 bases). The clonotype was recovered from a woman under 30 in good health and CMV-seronegative. The CDR3 is CASSQRGRETQYF. As DNA, the CDR3 is TGTGCCAGCAGTCAAAGGGGCCGAGAGACCCAGTACTTC.